A single count supports the clone carrying this T cell receptor (beta chain). Antigen: not known. The sample is drawn from a study of PD-1 blockade in classical Hodgkin lymphoma. Study-level results: There remain no defined causes for the repertoire differences, which possibly reflect disease activity or prior therapy. Complete responders entered with baseline diversity on par with newly diagnosed patients, the results showed.

This CDR3 has 15 amino acids. The J segment lost 2 bases and the V segment lost 5 bases, leaving 7 bases of the junction unmatched. In germline, CDR1 is SGHTA, CDR2 FQGTGA. Sequenced by immunoSEQ multiplex PCR; TCRdb stores in-frame clones only, minus some. This sample has approximately 61,000 clones; around 89% occur once, and the top ten carry over 14%. With no exception, relapse followed autologous stem cell transplantation in all patients, and brentuximab vedotin exposure varied. Responses achieved at best were complete response, partial response or progressive disease. The specimen comprised peripheral blood mononuclear cells (PBMCs), sampled at baseline. V is TRBV7-3 and J is TRBJ2-5, with 8 bases lining up with TRBD2. The TCR comes from a human donor with classical Hodgkin lymphoma. The CDR3 DNA is TGTGCCAGCAGCCCCGGCGGGGGGCAACAAGAGACCCAGTACTTC. It codes for CASSPGGGQQETQYF. Combining the CDR3 with reference TRBV7-3 and TRBJ2-5 gives the whole variable domain GAGVSQTPSNKVTEKGKYVELRCDPISGHTALYWYRQSLGQGPEFLIYFQGTGAADDSGLPNDRFFAVRPEGSVSTLKIQRTERGDSAVYLCASSPGGGQQETQYFGPGTRLLVL.